The source of this T cell receptor beta chain is a study of T cells in Graves' hyperthyroidism and ophthalmopathy. On the study more broadly: The blood sample was taken at first diagnosis, before treatment began. Study-wide results and limits: Blood shared most expanded thyroid clonotypes above 0.001.

Pregnant or lactating patients were excluded, as were those with uncontrolled infection or other autoimmune disease. This clonotype showed up many times. Its antigen is unknown. Authors of the study amplified TCR beta CDR3 regions from RNA transcripts. An initial round of RT-PCR targeting the TCR CDR3 relied on the HTBI primer set. TCRdb re-called the multiplex PCR reads through MiXCR, storing one row per CDR3 protein. The sample has some 580,000 distinct CDR3 sequences, roughly a sixth seen once; the top ten hold 2.5% to 4%. This clonotype was obtained from a woman in her forties with Graves' ophthalmopathy. The sequenced material came from blood.

The chain's CDR3 is CASSLWTSGRLEQYF. The CDR3, as DNA: TGTGCCAGCAGTTTATGGACTAGCGGGAGACTCGAGCAGTACTTC. The rearrangement links TRBV27 to TRBJ2-7; 13 nucleotides agree with TRBD2. CDR1 MNHEY and CDR2 SMNVEV come from the germline V gene (reference sequence). The CDR3 extends over 15 amino acids. V gave up 1 base and J gave up 6 bases; unmatched junction bases: 3.